This T cell receptor (beta chain) was found in a study of blood T cells in healthy people across ages. The use of a sample-barcoded 5' primer and a J-beta primer mix characterized a second PCR of 7 to 11 cycles. TCRdb ran MiXCR on the 5' RACE reads and lists one entry per CDR3 protein. The sample consists of 550,000 to 700,000 distinct CDR3 sequences, 27% of them appearing once. In its sample, this clonotype was seen once. CDR1 and CDR2 (germline): SGHTA, FQGNSA. CDR3 length: 16 residues. The germline V and J ends were trimmed by 1 base and 0 bases, with 12 bases remaining between them. Sequencing was performed on blood. This sequence originates from a woman aged 70-85 years in good health. The V call is TRBV7-2, the J call TRBJ1-2; D not certain. The CDR3 here is CASSLVFGSSNYGYTF. For the CDR3, the DNA is TGTGCCAGCAGCTTAGTATTTGGGTCTTCTAACTATGGCTACACCTTC.